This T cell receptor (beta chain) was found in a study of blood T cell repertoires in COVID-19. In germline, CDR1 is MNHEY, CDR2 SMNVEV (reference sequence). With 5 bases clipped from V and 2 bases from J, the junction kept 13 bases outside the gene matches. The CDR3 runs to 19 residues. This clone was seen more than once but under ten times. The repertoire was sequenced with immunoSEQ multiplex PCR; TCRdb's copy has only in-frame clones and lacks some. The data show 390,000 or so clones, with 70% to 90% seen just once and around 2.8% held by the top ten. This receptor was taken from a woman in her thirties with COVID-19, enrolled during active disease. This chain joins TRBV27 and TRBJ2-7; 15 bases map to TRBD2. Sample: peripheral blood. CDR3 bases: TGTGCCAGCAGTAAACTAGATTGGACTAGCGGGGGGGGACCCTACGAGCAGTACTTC. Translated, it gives CASSKLDWTSGGGPYEQYF.